This T cell receptor (beta chain) was identified during a study of T cells in Graves' hyperthyroidism and ophthalmopathy. Study-level background: Staff took peripheral blood when the initial diagnosis was made, before any treatment began.

Using more than 8 ml of fresh peripheral blood, PBMCs were prepared. Amplification yielded TCR beta CDR3 regions, with RNA transcripts as the source. A set of HTBI primers served as the primers for a first-round RT-PCR of the TCR CDR3. MiXCR was run by TCRdb on the multiplex PCR reads, yielding one entry per CDR3 protein. The repertoire has 600,000 to 650,000 distinct CDR3 sequences, less than 25% of them found once; the top ten carry around a third. Germline loops: CDR1 SGHRS, CDR2 YFSETQ. The CDR3 consists of 14 residues. V was trimmed by 3 bases and J by 2 bases, leaving 10 bases between them. Findings and limits, study-wide: Ophthalmopathy was separated from stable hyperthyroidism by a 13 V-J model. Most thyroid clonotypes expanded above 0.001 appeared in blood too.

This clonotype was detected only a few times. The antigen is undetermined. This rearrangement joins TRBV5-1 to TRBJ2-3; D is possibly TRBD1 or TRBD2 (7 bases each). The specimen sequenced was blood. This TCR derives from a man aged 25 to 40 with Graves' ophthalmopathy. CDR3 sequence (DNA): TGCGCCAGCAGCTCAGGGGGGGTCACAGATACGCAGTATTTT. Its translation is CASSSGGVTDTQYF.